The source of this T cell receptor beta chain is a study of blood T cell repertoires in COVID-19. Overall study: PBMCs, B-cell-depleted T cells, or T cells were the source of the cDNA or gDNA that made up the material.

As originally analysed: Amplification of reference gene primers was used by the study to estimate nucleated cell counts. TCRdb's copy holds only in-frame clones and misses some; the assay was immunoSEQ multiplex PCR. V and J calls and clone size come straight from that table; D and trimming were deduced from the DNA. Of 90,000 to 110,000 clones listed, roughly 88% are singletons. This clone was counted once. This CDR3 is built from 14 residues. Losses at the gene ends were 2 bases for V and 6 bases for J; bases not matched to a gene: 4. The germline V gene encodes CDR1 LNHDA and CDR2 SQIVND (reference sequence).

The sequence was collected from a woman over 75 with active or convalescent COVID-19. This sequence joins TRBV19 and TRBJ2-3; 8 nucleotides agree with TRBD2. Sequenced material: peripheral blood. In nucleotides, the CDR3 is TGTGCCAGTAGTATACCGGGACTAGTGGATACGCAGTATTTT. Protein product: CASSIPGLVDTQYF.